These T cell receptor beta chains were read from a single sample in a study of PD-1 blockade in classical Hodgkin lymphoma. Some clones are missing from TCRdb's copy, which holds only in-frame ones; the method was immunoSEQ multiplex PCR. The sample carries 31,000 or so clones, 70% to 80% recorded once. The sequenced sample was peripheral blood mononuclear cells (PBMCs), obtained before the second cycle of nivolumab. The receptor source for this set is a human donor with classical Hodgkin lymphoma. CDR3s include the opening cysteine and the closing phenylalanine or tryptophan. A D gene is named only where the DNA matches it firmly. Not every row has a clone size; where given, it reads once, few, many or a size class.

cdr3_aa: CASTPPNTDTQYF
cdr3_nt: TGTGCCAGCACCCCACCAAATACAGATACGCAGTATTTT
clone_size: medium-sized
v_call: TRBV2
d_call: NA
j_call: TRBJ2-3

cdr3_aa: CASSLGGTAYYYSGNTIYF
cdr3_nt: TGTGCCAGCAGCTTAGGGGGGACAGCATACTATTACTCTGGAAACACCATATATTTT
clone_size: NA
v_call: TRBV11-2
d_call: TRBD1
j_call: TRBJ1-3

cdr3_aa: CASSQDIAQDTQYF
cdr3_nt: TGCGCCAGCAGCCAAGATATAGCCCAAGATACGCAGTATTTT
clone_size: NA
v_call: TRBV4-1
d_call: NA
j_call: TRBJ2-3

cdr3_aa: CASSEKGTLYSNQPQHF
cdr3_nt: TGTGCCAGCAGTGAGAAGGGGACACTTTATAGCAATCAGCCCCAGCATTTT
clone_size: once
v_call: TRBV2
d_call: NA
j_call: TRBJ1-5

cdr3_aa: CSVEVWAGGGHAGELFF
cdr3_nt: TGCAGCGTTGAAGTATGGGCGGGCGGCGGGCACGCCGGGGAGCTGTTTTTT
clone_size: NA
v_call: TRBV29-1
d_call: NA
j_call: TRBJ2-2

cdr3_aa: CASSSLGRNYGYTF
cdr3_nt: TGTGCCAGCAGCTCCTTGGGGCGCAACTATGGCTACACCTTC
clone_size: few
v_call: TRBV11-2
d_call: NA
j_call: TRBJ1-2

cdr3_aa: CASSLGQGDEKLFF
cdr3_nt: TGTGCCAGCAGCTTAGGCCAGGGAGATGAAAAACTGTTTTTT
clone_size: NA
v_call: TRBV7-9
d_call: NA
j_call: TRBJ1-4

cdr3_aa: CASSLNREGTQYF
cdr3_nt: TGCGCCAGCAGCTTGAATCGGGAAGGTACGCAGTATTTT
clone_size: NA
v_call: TRBV5-1
d_call: NA
j_call: TRBJ2-3

cdr3_aa: CASSLEALDAGNTIYF
cdr3_nt: TGTGCCAGCAGCTTAGAGGCTTTGGACGCCGGAAACACCATATATTTT
clone_size: NA
v_call: TRBV7-2
d_call: NA
j_call: TRBJ1-3

cdr3_aa: CASSLAGQSFNEQFF
cdr3_nt: TGTGCCAGCAGCTTAGCCGGACAGAGTTTTAATGAGCAGTTCTTC
clone_size: NA
v_call: TRBV7-8
d_call: NA
j_call: TRBJ2-1

cdr3_aa: CASSPQPGLTSYNEQFF
cdr3_nt: TGTGCCAGCAGTCCTCAGCCGGGACTAACTTCCTACAATGAGCAGTTCTTC
clone_size: once
v_call: TRBV9
d_call: TRBD2
j_call: TRBJ2-1

cdr3_aa: CASSQEERGVDNEQFF
cdr3_nt: TGCGCCAGCAGCCAAGAAGAGCGGGGGGTCGACAATGAGCAGTTCTTC
clone_size: NA
v_call: TRBV4-1
d_call: TRBD2
j_call: TRBJ2-1

cdr3_aa: CASSLPDRVDTEAFF
cdr3_nt: TGTGCCAGCAGCCTTCCCGACAGGGTTGATACTGAAGCTTTCTTT
clone_size: medium-sized
v_call: TRBV5-4
d_call: TRBD1
j_call: TRBJ1-1

cdr3_aa: CASSLPGVTDTQYF
cdr3_nt: TGTGCCAGCAGCTTACCGGGGGTAACAGATACGCAGTATTTT
clone_size: NA
v_call: TRBV5-4
d_call: NA
j_call: TRBJ2-3

cdr3_aa: CASSPRGGWETQYF
cdr3_nt: TGCGCCAGCAGCCCCCGCGGGGGTTGGGAGACCCAGTACTTC
clone_size: few
v_call: TRBV4-3
d_call: TRBD2
j_call: TRBJ2-5

cdr3_aa: CAISGADTQYF
cdr3_nt: TGTGCCATCAGTGGGGCAGATACGCAGTATTTT
clone_size: NA
v_call: TRBV10-3
d_call: NA
j_call: TRBJ2-3

cdr3_aa: CASSLASGYNEQFF
cdr3_nt: TGTGCCAGCAGCTTGGCCAGCGGCTACAATGAGCAGTTCTTC
clone_size: NA
v_call: TRBV7-9
d_call: NA
j_call: TRBJ2-1

cdr3_aa: CASSLLAGNQETQYF
cdr3_nt: TGTGCCAGCTCCCTCTTAGCGGGAAACCAAGAGACCCAGTACTTC
clone_size: NA
v_call: TRBV18
d_call: TRBD2
j_call: TRBJ2-5

cdr3_aa: CASSLNSRYEQYF
cdr3_nt: TGTGCCAGCAGCTTAAACAGTCGATACGAGCAGTACTTC
clone_size: NA
v_call: TRBV7-9
d_call: NA
j_call: TRBJ2-7

cdr3_aa: CASSFYTGVSYEQYF
cdr3_nt: TGTGCCAGCAGCTTTTATACAGGGGTATCCTACGAGCAGTACTTC
clone_size: NA
v_call: TRBV7-8
d_call: TRBD1
j_call: TRBJ2-7

cdr3_aa: CASSLDRGRGQPQHF
cdr3_nt: TGTGCCAGCAGCTTGGACAGGGGAAGAGGTCAGCCCCAGCATTTT
clone_size: NA
v_call: TRBV5-4
d_call: TRBD1
j_call: TRBJ1-5

cdr3_aa: CASSLRLAGAYEQYF
cdr3_nt: TGTGCCAGCAGCCTTCGACTAGCGGGAGCCTACGAGCAGTACTTC
clone_size: NA
v_call: TRBV5-6
d_call: TRBD2
j_call: TRBJ2-7

cdr3_aa: CASSKLGLTINQPQHF
cdr3_nt: TGTGCCAGCAGTAAACTCGGGTTGACGATTAATCAGCCCCAGCATTTT
clone_size: NA
v_call: TRBV27
d_call: NA
j_call: TRBJ1-5

cdr3_aa: CASSPGGLYSGANVLTF
cdr3_nt: TGTGCCAGCAGCCCCGGGGGCCTGTACTCTGGGGCCAACGTCCTGACTTTC
clone_size: NA
v_call: TRBV7-8
d_call: NA
j_call: TRBJ2-6

cdr3_aa: CASSSLGILNTDTQYF
cdr3_nt: TGTGCCAGCAGTTCCCTAGGGATCCTAAACACAGATACGCAGTATTTT
clone_size: NA
v_call: TRBV27
d_call: NA
j_call: TRBJ2-3

cdr3_aa: CATAVRAGNQPQHF
cdr3_nt: TGTGCCACAGCTGTGAGGGCAGGAAATCAGCCCCAGCATTTT
clone_size: NA
v_call: TRBV2
d_call: NA
j_call: TRBJ1-5

cdr3_aa: CASSPRIRGGYGYTF
cdr3_nt: TGTGCCAGCAGTCCCCGAATAAGAGGGGGGTATGGCTACACCTTC
clone_size: NA
v_call: TRBV28
d_call: NA
j_call: TRBJ1-2

cdr3_aa: CASSGLPADTQYF
cdr3_nt: TGCGCCAGCTCGGGACTTCCAGCAGATACGCAGTATTTT
clone_size: NA
v_call: TRBV5-1
d_call: NA
j_call: TRBJ2-3